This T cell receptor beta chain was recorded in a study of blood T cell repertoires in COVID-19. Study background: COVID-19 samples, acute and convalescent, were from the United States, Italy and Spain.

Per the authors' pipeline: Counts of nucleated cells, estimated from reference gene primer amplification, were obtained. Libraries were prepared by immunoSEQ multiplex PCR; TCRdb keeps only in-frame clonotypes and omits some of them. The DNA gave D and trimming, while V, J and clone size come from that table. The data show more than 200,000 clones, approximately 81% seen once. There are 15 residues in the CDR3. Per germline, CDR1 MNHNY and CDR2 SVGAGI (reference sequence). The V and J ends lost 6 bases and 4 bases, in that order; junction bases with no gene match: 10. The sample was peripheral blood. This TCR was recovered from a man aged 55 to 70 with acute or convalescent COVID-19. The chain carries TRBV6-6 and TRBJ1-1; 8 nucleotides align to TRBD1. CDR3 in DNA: TGTGCCAGCAGACCCGGGACAGGAGGGAGCACTGAAGCTTTCTTT. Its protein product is CASRPGTGGSTEAFF.